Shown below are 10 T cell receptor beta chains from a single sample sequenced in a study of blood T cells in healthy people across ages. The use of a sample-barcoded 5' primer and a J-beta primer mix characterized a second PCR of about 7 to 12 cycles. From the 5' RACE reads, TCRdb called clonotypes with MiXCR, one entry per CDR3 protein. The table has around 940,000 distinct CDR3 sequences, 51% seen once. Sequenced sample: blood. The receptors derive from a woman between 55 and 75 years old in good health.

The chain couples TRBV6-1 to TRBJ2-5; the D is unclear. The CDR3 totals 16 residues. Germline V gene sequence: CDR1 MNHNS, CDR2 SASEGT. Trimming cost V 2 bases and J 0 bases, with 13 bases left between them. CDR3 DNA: TGTGCCAGCAGTGAACAAGACCTCATGTACCAAGAGACCCAGTACTTC. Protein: CASSEQDLMYQETQYF.

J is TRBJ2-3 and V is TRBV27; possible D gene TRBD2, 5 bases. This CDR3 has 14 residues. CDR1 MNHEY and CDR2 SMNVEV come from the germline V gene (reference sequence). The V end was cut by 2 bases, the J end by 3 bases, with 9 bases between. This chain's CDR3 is CASSLKTGTDTQYF. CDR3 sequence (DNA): TGTGCCAGCAGTTTAAAAACGGGGACAGATACGCAGTATTTT.

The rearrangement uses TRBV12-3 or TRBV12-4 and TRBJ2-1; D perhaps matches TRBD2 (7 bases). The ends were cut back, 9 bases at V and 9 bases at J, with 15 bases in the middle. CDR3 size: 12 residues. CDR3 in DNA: TGTGCCAGTCCCCGGGGGGCCCCTGAGCAGTTCTTC. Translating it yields CASPRGAPEQFF.

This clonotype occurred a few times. The CDR3 reads CASSYSEQGPNYGYTF. In DNA, the CDR3 is TGTGCCAGCAGTTACTCCGAACAGGGGCCCAACTATGGCTACACCTTC. The V call is TRBV6-5, the J call TRBJ1-2; 7 bases are shared with TRBD1. This CDR3 is 16 amino acids long. Germline values: CDR1 MNHEY, CDR2 SVGAGI. V dropped 0 bases and J dropped 2; count of bases not matched to a gene: 6.

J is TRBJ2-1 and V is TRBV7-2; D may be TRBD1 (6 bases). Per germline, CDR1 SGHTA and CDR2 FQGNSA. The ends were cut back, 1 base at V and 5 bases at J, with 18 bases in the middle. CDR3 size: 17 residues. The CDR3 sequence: CASSLGAPRWGHNEQFF. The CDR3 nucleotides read TGTGCCAGCAGCTTAGGAGCCCCCCGTTGGGGGCACAATGAGCAGTTCTTC.

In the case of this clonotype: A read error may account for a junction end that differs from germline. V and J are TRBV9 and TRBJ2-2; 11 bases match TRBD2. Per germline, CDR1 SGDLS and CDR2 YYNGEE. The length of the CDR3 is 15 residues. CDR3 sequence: CASSVTSGSTGGLFF. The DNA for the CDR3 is TGTGCCAGCAGCGTCACTAGCGGGAGCACCGGGGGGCTGTTTTTT. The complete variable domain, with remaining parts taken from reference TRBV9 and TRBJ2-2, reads DSGVTQTPKHLITATGQRVTLRCSPRSGDLSVYWYQQSLDQGLQFLIQYYNGEERAKGNILERFSAQQFPDLHSELNLSSLELGDSALYFCASSVTSGSTGGLFFGEGSRLTVL.

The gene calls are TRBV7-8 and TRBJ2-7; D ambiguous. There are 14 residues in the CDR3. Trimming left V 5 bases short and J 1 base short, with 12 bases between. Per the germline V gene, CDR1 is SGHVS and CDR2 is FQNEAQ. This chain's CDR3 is CASSRVVGSYEQYF. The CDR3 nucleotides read TGTGCCAGCAGCCGAGTGGTCGGGTCCTACGAGCAGTACTTC.

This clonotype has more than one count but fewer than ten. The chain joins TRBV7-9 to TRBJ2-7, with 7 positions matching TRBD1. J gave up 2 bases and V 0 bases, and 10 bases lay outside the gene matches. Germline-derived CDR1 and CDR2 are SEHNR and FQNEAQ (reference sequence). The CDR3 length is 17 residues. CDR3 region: CASSLAGGTAKPYEQYF. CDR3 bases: TGTGCCAGCAGCTTAGCTGGTGGGACAGCCAAACCCTACGAGCAGTACTTC.

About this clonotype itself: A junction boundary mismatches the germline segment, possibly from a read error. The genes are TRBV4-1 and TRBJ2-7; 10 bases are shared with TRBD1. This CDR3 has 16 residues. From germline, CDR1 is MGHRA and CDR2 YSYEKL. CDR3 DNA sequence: TGCGCCAACAGCCAAGACCGGGACAGGGGATTTTACGAGCAGTACTTC. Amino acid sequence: CANSQDRDRGFYEQYF.

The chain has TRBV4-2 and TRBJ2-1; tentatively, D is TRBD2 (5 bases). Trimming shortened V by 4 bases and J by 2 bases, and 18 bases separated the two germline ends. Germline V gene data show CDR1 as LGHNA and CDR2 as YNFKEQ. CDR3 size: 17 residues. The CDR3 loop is CASSRKSAAATYNEQFF. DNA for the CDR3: TGTGCCAGCAGCCGAAAATCGGCAGCGGCAACCTACAATGAGCAGTTCTTC.